The 8 T cell receptor beta chains given below trace back to one sample, sequenced in a study of blood T cell repertoires in COVID-19. Using immunoSEQ multiplex PCR, the repertoire was profiled, and TCRdb retains in-frame clones only, with some absent. The sample shows over 150,000 clones, 88% of them seen only once. The sequencing input was PBMCs or T cells enriched from blood (not recorded which). These receptors all stem from a woman aged 18 to 35 who had recovered from COVID-19.

The chain carries TRBV6-1 and TRBJ2-7; TRBD1 might be the D (5 bases). CDR3 length equals 15 residues. The germline V gene has CDR1 MNHNS and CDR2 SASEGT. V lost 0 bases and J 2 bases, leaving 11 bases between the germline ends. The CDR3 sequence is CASSEAPSRAYEQYF. CDR3 in DNA: TGTGCCAGCAGTGAAGCTCCATCCAGGGCCTACGAGCAGTACTTC.

This chain uses TRBV27 with TRBJ2-3; possible D gene TRBD2, 5 bases. Germline values: CDR1 MNHEY, CDR2 SMNVEV (reference sequence). V gave up 1 base and J gave up 0 bases, with 11 bases separating them. This CDR3 is 16 amino acids long. The DNA for the CDR3 is TGTGCCAGCAGTTTATATACTACGGGGAGCACAGATACGCAGTATTTT. Translating gives CASSLYTTGSTDTQYF.

The rearrangement joins TRBV7-2 to TRBJ2-3; the match to TRBD2 covers 8 bases. The CDR3 runs 16 residues. CDR1 is SGHTA and CDR2 is FQGNSA in the germline V gene. The V gene end was trimmed by 1 base and the J gene end by 6 bases; junction bases not matched to a gene: 9. The CDR3 here is CASSLGPSGGHDTQYF. The CDR3 nucleotides read TGTGCCAGCAGCTTAGGGCCCAGCGGGGGACACGATACGCAGTATTTT.

The gene calls are TRBV6-1 and TRBJ1-2; unclear D gene. The V end lost 1 base, the J end lost 4 bases, and 10 bases lay between the germline ends. This CDR3 comprises 14 residues. Germline-derived CDR1 and CDR2 are MNHNS and SASEGT. The CDR3 spells CASSEGPRLYGYTF. The CDR3 coding sequence is TGTGCCAGCAGTGAAGGGCCGAGACTCTATGGCTACACCTTC.

This clone was seen more than once but under ten times. The gene calls are TRBV29-1 and TRBJ1-2; D gene unclear. Trimming left V 2 bases short and J 2 bases short, with 12 bases between. The germline V gene has CDR1 SQVTM and CDR2 ANQGSEA. The CDR3 is made up of 14 amino acids. Here the CDR3 reads CSVEFPGINYGYTF. Here the CDR3 DNA reads TGCAGCGTTGAATTTCCAGGTATAAACTATGGCTACACCTTC.

The chain joins TRBV4-3 to TRBJ2-1, with TRBD1 as a possible D gene (7 bases). V was pared by 6 bases and J by 3 bases, with 18 bases between. There are 16 residues in the CDR3. Germline CDR1 is LGHNA and CDR2 is YSLEER. This chain's CDR3 is CASRRRAQGDYNEQFF. The CDR3, as DNA: TGCGCCAGCAGGCGGAGGGCCCAGGGGGACTACAATGAGCAGTTCTTC.

The table lists this clone with a count of one. The chain is built from TRBV27 and TRBJ2-2; D remains unclear. Deletions cut 0 bases from V and 2 bases from J, with 7 bases between. The germline CDR1 and CDR2 sequences are MNHEY and SMNVEV (reference sequence). The CDR3 contains 15 residues. CDR3 in amino acids: CASSLSWANTGELFF. The CDR3 DNA reads TGTGCCAGCAGTTTATCGTGGGCAAACACCGGGGAGCTGTTTTTT.

This chain uses TRBV7-2 with TRBJ2-7; the D gene is possibly TRBD2 (7 bases). Trimming stripped 3 bases from V and 5 bases from J, with 17 bases between. The germline CDR1 and CDR2 sequences are SGHTA and FQGNSA. The length of the CDR3 is 15 residues. The CDR3 region has the DNA TGTGCCAGCAGCTTCAGTAGAGTCGGGGGGCACGAGCAGTACTTC. Translation: CASSFSRVGGHEQYF.